This T cell receptor beta chain derives from a study of T-cell reconstitution after alpha-beta-depleted transplantation in children. Library preparation (for TCRbeta) was performed with unique molecular identifiers. TCRdb independently ran MiXCR on the PCR reads; one entry per CDR3 protein. Among about 440,000 distinct CDR3 sequences listed, 43% were seen once. Study conclusions and caveats: By one year post-transplant, T-cell counts and diversity largely arose from T cells that were newly produced. Reportedly, roughly two months post-transplant, alpha-beta T cells arose from several hundred expanded graft clones.

Remarks on this clonotype: Its antigen is not identified.

Trimming cost V 2 bases and J 5 bases, with 9 bases left between them. CDR3 size: 14 residues. In germline, CDR1 is SEHNR, CDR2 FQNEAQ (reference sequence). The chain employs TRBV7-9 and TRBJ2-2; tentatively, D is TRBD2 (6 bases). This clonotype was sampled from a girl under 10 years old with aplastic anemia, due to receive a stem cell transplant. This specimen consisted of PBMCs, obtained before TCRalphabeta/CD19-depleted stem cell transplant. The CDR3 coding sequence is TGTGCCAGCAGCTTACCACGGGAGACCGGGGAGCTGTTTTTT. It is translated as CASSLPRETGELFF.